This TCR beta chain was captured by sequencing in a study of blood T cells in healthy people across ages. Germline V lookup: CDR1 MDHEN, CDR2 SYDVKM. The CDR3 spans 12 residues. Every sample yielded at least 6.5 million isolated PBMCs. Primed by a sample-barcoded 5' primer and a J-beta primer mix, a second PCR proceeded for about 6 to 11 cycles. Each CDR3 protein is one row after TCRdb ran MiXCR on the 5' RACE reads. The sample has fewer than 2,000,000 distinct CDR3 sequences, around 35% seen once. In the case of this clonotype: Its antigen is as yet unknown. The junction shows a germline mismatch at one end, possibly a read error.

The study, taken as a whole, reports: The long-lived group displayed more naive CD4+ cells, plus higher diversity, than the aged donors did. Older individuals had lower TCR beta diversity per million T cells (the decline was roughly linear). Strongly correlated with naive T cell percentage was TCR beta diversity.

The chain carries TRBV28 and TRBJ2-5; D remains ambiguous. Sequencing was carried out using blood. The receptor was derived from a woman aged 25 to 39 in good health. The CDR3 reads CVSRAPKETQYF. In DNA, the CDR3 is TGTGTCAGCAGAGCCCCGAAAGAGACCCAGTACTTC.